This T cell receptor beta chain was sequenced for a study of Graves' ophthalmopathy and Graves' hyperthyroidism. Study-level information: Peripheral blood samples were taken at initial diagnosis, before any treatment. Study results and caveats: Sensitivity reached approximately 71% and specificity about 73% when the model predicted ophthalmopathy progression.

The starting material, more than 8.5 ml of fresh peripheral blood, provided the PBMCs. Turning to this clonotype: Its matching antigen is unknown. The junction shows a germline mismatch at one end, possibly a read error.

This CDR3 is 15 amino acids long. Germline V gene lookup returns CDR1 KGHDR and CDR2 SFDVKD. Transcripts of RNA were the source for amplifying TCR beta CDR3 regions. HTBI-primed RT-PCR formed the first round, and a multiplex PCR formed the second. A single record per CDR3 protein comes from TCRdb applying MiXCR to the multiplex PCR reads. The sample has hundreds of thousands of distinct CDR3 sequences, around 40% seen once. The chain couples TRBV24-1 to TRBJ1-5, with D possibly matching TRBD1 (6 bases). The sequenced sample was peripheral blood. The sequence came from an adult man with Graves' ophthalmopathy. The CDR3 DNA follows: TGTGCCATCAGTGATTCCCGGACAGTTGGCCAGCCCCAGCATTTT. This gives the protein CAISDSRTVGQPQHF.